Below, 7 T cell receptor beta chains from the same sample are listed, as sequenced in a study of cytomegalovirus exposure and HLA in healthy donors. In the PCR, 60 Vbeta and 13 Jbeta primers were used. Profiling relied on immunoSEQ multiplex PCR, and the TCRdb table lists in-frame clones only, not all of them. In the table there are some 200,000 clones, 75% to 85% of which are singletons. Material for sequencing was PBMCs. The receptors originated from an older woman in good health and CMV-seropositive.

The table lists this clone with a few counts. This chain uses TRBV6-1 with TRBJ2-7; 9 nucleotides line up with TRBD1. The CDR3 loop spans 13 amino acids. Germline V gene data show CDR1 as MNHNS and CDR2 as SASEGT. The V gene end was trimmed by 5 bases and the J gene end by 5 bases; junction bases not matched to a gene: 4. The chain's CDR3 is CASSPGQGDEQYF. In nucleotides, the CDR3 is TGTGCCAGCAGTCCGGGACAGGGCGACGAGCAGTACTTC.

The V and J genes are TRBV29-1 and TRBJ1-1; D uncertain. CDR1 and CDR2 (germline): SQVTM, ANQGSEA. The CDR3 is made up of 14 amino acids. V was shortened by 5 bases and J by 1 base, with 14 bases between the two germline ends. Written as DNA, the CDR3 is TGCAGCGTTAATCTAGTTCTGGCGAACACTGAAGCTTTCTTT. Protein product: CSVNLVLANTEAFF.

This sequence joins TRBV7-3 and TRBJ1-6, with 7 bases identical to TRBD1. The germline V gene has CDR1 SGHTA and CDR2 FQGTGA. V was clipped by 1 base and J by 7 bases; unmatched bases: 1. The CDR3 runs 14 residues. In DNA form, the CDR3 reads TGTGCCAGCAGCTTAAAGACAGGGAATTCACCCCTCCACTTT. Protein: CASSLKTGNSPLHF.

This clone was detected a few times. The J gene is TRBJ2-2, the V gene TRBV6-6; 7 bases line up with TRBD2. CDR3 length: 16 residues. The V and J ends lost 0 bases and 4 bases, in that order; junction bases with no gene match: 5. Germline CDR1 reads MNHNY; CDR2 reads SVGAGI (reference sequence). CDR3 DNA: TGTGCCAGCAGTTACTCGTTCTGGGAGGGCACCGGGGAGCTGTTTTTT. Amino acids: CASSYSFWEGTGELFF.

This chain joins TRBV7-2 and TRBJ2-3; TRBD2 is a possible D gene (5 bases). The CDR3 spans 15 residues. Germline lookup yields CDR1 SGHTA and CDR2 FQGNSA. V shed 5 bases and J shed 2 bases, with 14 bases lying between them. In DNA form, the CDR3 reads TGTGCCAGCAGCCCGTTAGCGTGGGTCACAGATACGCAGTATTTT. It codes for CASSPLAWVTDTQYF.

V and J are TRBV6-1 and TRBJ1-4, with a weak D call TRBD1 (5 bases). This CDR3 contains 14 residues. V was trimmed by 2 bases and J by 3 bases, leaving 7 bases between them. The germline CDR1 and CDR2 sequences are MNHNS and SASEGT. CDR3 in amino acids: CASSETGANEKLFF. The CDR3 DNA reads as TGTGCCAGCAGTGAAACGGGGGCTAATGAAAAACTGTTTTTT.

J is TRBJ2-5 and V is TRBV5-4; TRBD2 aligns across 8 bases. Germline V gives CDR1 SGHNT, CDR2 YYREEE (reference sequence). Trimming took 0 bases from V and 4 from J; bases not matched to a gene: 5. This CDR3 has 15 amino acids. In DNA form, the CDR3 reads TGTGCCAGCAGCTTGGCATACGGGAGGGGAGAGACCCAGTACTTC. Translating gives CASSLAYGRGETQYF.